This T cell receptor beta chain was found in a study of T-cell reconstitution after alpha-beta-depleted transplantation in children. This sample's TCRbeta library carried unique molecular identifier barcodes. One entry per CDR3 protein results from TCRdb running MiXCR on the PCR reads. The table lists around 120,000 distinct CDR3 sequences, about 21% of them singletons. Findings and caveats of the study: Some patients owed their high day-60 TCRbeta diversity to surviving recipient T cells and thymic progenitors. About two months after transplant, alpha-beta T cells reportedly came from several hundred expanded graft clones. At one year after transplant, newly produced T cells mostly accounted for T-cell counts and diversity.

This clonotype was found many times. The antigen remains unidentified. The sequenced sample was PBMCs, mostly from graft donor cells, obtained 180 days after TCRalphabeta/CD19-depleted stem cell transplant. The receptor comes from a male patient under 10 years old who had a stem cell transplant for chronic granulomatous disease, so the T cells may come from the graft donor.

The CDR3 sequence: CATENRGINEQFF. In DNA, the CDR3 is TGTGCCACCGAGAATAGGGGGATAAATGAGCAGTTCTTC. The rearrangement links TRBV12-3 or TRBV12-4 to TRBJ2-1, with D tentatively TRBD1 (6 bases). The CDR3 loop spans 13 amino acids. The V gene lost 10 bases and the J gene lost 7 bases, with 17 bases spanning the gap.